The rows below give T cell receptor beta chains drawn from one sample of a study of cytomegalovirus exposure and HLA in healthy donors. This table comes from immunoSEQ multiplex PCR, and its TCRdb copy is limited to in-frame clones, with some not included. Here the sample spans about 100,000 clones, 65% to 85% being singletons. Sample: PBMCs. The receptors come from a man in his fifties or sixties in good health and CMV-seronegative. Both conserved end residues are part of each CDR3. A D gene is named only where the DNA matches it firmly. For some rows the clone size is stated as once, few or many, or as a class when expanded; others skip it.

CDR3 protein	CDR3 DNA	V gene	J gene	D gene	clone size
CASSQSYRQGHTEAFF	TGCGCCAGCAGCCAATCCTATCGACAGGGACACACTGAAGCTTTCTTT	TRBV4-3	TRBJ1-1	TRBD1	.
CAWSVGLLDEQYF	TGTGCCTGGAGTGTAGGACTGCTTGACGAGCAGTACTTC	TRBV30	TRBJ2-7	.	.
CAWSVPGLGQPQHF	TGTGCCTGGAGTGTACCGGGTCTCGGGCAGCCCCAGCATTTT	TRBV30	TRBJ1-5	.	.
CASLDITSGANVLTF	TGCGCCAGCTTGGACATTACCTCTGGGGCCAACGTCCTGACTTTC	TRBV5-1	TRBJ2-6	.	.
CASRDRAHEQYF	TGTGCCAGCCGAGACAGGGCCCACGAGCAGTACTTC	TRBV25-1	TRBJ2-7	TRBD1	.
CASQMNRGNEKLFF	TGCGCCAGCCAGATGAACAGGGGGAATGAAAAACTGTTTTTT	TRBV5-1	TRBJ1-4	TRBD1	.
CASSEQGGLASPLHF	TGTGCCAGCAGTGAACAAGGAGGATTAGCATCACCCCTCCACTTT	TRBV2	TRBJ1-6	.	few
CASSFGGGVPPLHF	TGTGCCAGCAGCTTCGGAGGGGGCGTCCCACCCCTCCACTTT	TRBV5-6	TRBJ1-6	TRBD1	.
CASSHPGQGNNEQFF	TGTGCCAGCAGTCACCCTGGACAGGGAAACAATGAGCAGTTCTTC	TRBV28	TRBJ2-1	TRBD1	.
CASSPLPGQGGNQPQHF	TGTGCCAGCAGTCCCTTGCCAGGACAGGGCGGCAATCAGCCCCAGCATTTT	TRBV28	TRBJ1-5	TRBD1	.
CASRGHSYDEQFF	TGTGCCAGCAGGGGACATTCTTACGATGAGCAGTTCTTC	TRBV6-5	TRBJ2-1	.	.
CASSWGNAEQFF	TGTGCCAGCAGCTGGGGCAATGCCGAGCAGTTCTTC	TRBV5-6	TRBJ2-1	.	.
CASSLRALTDTQYF	TGTGCCAGCAGCTTACGAGCGTTGACAGATACGCAGTATTTT	TRBV11-1	TRBJ2-3	.	.
CASSLRSQYEQYF	TGCGCCAGCAGCTTGCGGAGCCAATACGAGCAGTACTTC	TRBV5-1	TRBJ2-7	.	.
CASSGRGPTGNSESTGELFF	TGTGCCAGCAGCGGGCGGGGGCCAACAGGGAATTCCGAGAGCACCGGGGAGCTGTTTTTT	TRBV9	TRBJ2-2	.	.
CSSSFDRGQPQHF	TGTTCCAGCAGCTTTGACCGCGGACAGCCCCAGCATTTT	TRBV7-9	TRBJ1-5	.	.
CASSLPRGGTNYGYTF	TGTGCCAGCAGCCTACCGCGGGGAGGGACGAACTATGGCTACACCTTC	TRBV7-9	TRBJ1-2	.	.
CASSSRQGGSPLHF	TGTGCCAGCAGCTCACGACAGGGGGGTTCACCCCTCCACTTT	TRBV11-2	TRBJ1-6	TRBD1	.
CASSSTGGRDVRDTQYF	TGTGCCAGCAGCTCTACAGGGGGTCGGGACGTCCGGGATACGCAGTATTTT	TRBV5-6	TRBJ2-3	TRBD1	.
CASSVGTATGNTRYF	TGTGCCAGCAGCGTAGGGACAGCTACTGGAAACACCAGATATTTT	TRBV9	TRBJ1-3	.	.
CASSWEGGGPDTQYF	TGTGCCAGCAGCTGGGAAGGGGGGGGGCCGGATACGCAGTATTTT	TRBV7-9	TRBJ2-3	.	few
CATSRNLRGNSGNTIYF	TGTGCCACCAGCAGAAATCTCAGGGGCAACTCTGGAAACACCATATATTTT	TRBV15	TRBJ1-3	.	.
CASSGRGGDQPQHF	TGTGCCAGCAGCGGGAGGGGCGGCGATCAGCCCCAGCATTTT	TRBV5-5	TRBJ1-5	.	few
CASSQGAWQPQHF	TGTGCCAGCAGCCAGGGGGCCTGGCAGCCCCAGCATTTT	TRBV6-1	TRBJ1-5	TRBD1	.